Each of the 2 T cell receptor beta chains below was sequenced from the same sample in a study of shared clonotypes between healthy human individuals. The protocol was immunoSEQ multiplex PCR, while the TCRdb copy is restricted to in-frame clones and leaves out a portion. The data show about 680,000 clones, 72% seen once. The material sequenced was memory CD4+ T cells sorted from blood. Regarding subset: CD45RA-negative fraction. Every receptor here comes from a woman between 25 and 40 years old in good health.

The genes are TRBV7-2 and TRBJ2-5; D is unclear. Germline CDR1 is SGHTA and CDR2 is FQGNSA. V was clipped by 8 bases and J by 7 bases, with 14 bases between them. This CDR3 comprises 12 residues. The CDR3: CASRPPSGTQYF. For the CDR3, the DNA is TGTGCCAGCCGCCCCCCCTCGGGGACCCAGTACTTC.

V and J are TRBV10-3 and TRBJ1-2; D is perhaps TRBD1 (6 bases). Trimming left V 6 bases short and J 2 bases short, with 10 bases between. The CDR3 covers 13 residues. Germline lookup yields CDR1 ENHRY and CDR2 SYGVKD. This CDR3 reads CAIRVQGNYGYTF. In nucleotides, the CDR3 is TGTGCCATCAGGGTACAGGGAAACTATGGCTACACCTTC.